These T cell receptor beta chains were read from a single sample in a study of shared clonotypes between healthy human individuals. Data came from immunoSEQ multiplex PCR; TCRdb stores just in-frame clones and leaves some out. This table has roughly 1 million clones, roughly 75% appearing once. The specimen sequenced was memory CD4+ T cells sorted from blood. Receptor source: a man aged 18 to 29 in good health. Both conserved end residues are part of each CDR3. The order of the fields is CDR3 DNA, CDR3 protein, J gene, V gene, D gene, clone size, CDR3 length. The D gene is left open where the match is weak. Expanded clones are given a class, and other clones once, few, many or no size at all.

DNA: TGTGCCAGCAGCTTAGAGGGTTACGGAGGGGGCACCACCGGGGAGCTGTTTTTT
CDR3: CASSLEGYGGGTTGELFF
J: TRBJ2-2
V: TRBV7-9
D: .
size: .
length: 18

DNA: TGTGCCTCTCTTGGGGATCGCGGGCCCACAGATACGCAGTATTTT
CDR3: CASLGDRGPTDTQYF
J: TRBJ2-3
V: TRBV10-3
D: .
size: .
length: 15

DNA: TGTGCCAGCAGTTACGCCCCTAACTATGGCTACACCTTC
CDR3: CASSYAPNYGYTF
J: TRBJ1-2
V: TRBV6-5
D: .
size: .
length: 13

DNA: TGTGCCAGCAGCCCGGGGACTAGCGGGAGGGGAGACGAGCAGTACTTC
CDR3: CASSPGTSGRGDEQYF
J: TRBJ2-7
V: TRBV5-4
D: TRBD2
size: .
length: 16

DNA: TGTGCCAGCAGTCCCATCGACAGGAGATACGAGCAGTACTTC
CDR3: CASSPIDRRYEQYF
J: TRBJ2-7
V: TRBV5-8
D: .
size: .
length: 14

DNA: TGTGCCAGCAGCCCGGGACAGGGGGGCGACACTGAAGCTTTCTTT
CDR3: CASSPGQGGDTEAFF
J: TRBJ1-1
V: TRBV7-9
D: TRBD1
size: .
length: 15

DNA: TGCGCCAGCAGGTACGGGGGCGATAACACTGAAGCTTTCTTT
CDR3: CASRYGGDNTEAFF
J: TRBJ1-1
V: TRBV5-1
D: .
size: .
length: 14

DNA: TGTGCCAGCACCCTAGGGGGGAGCGGCCCCTACGAGCAGTACTTC
CDR3: CASTLGGSGPYEQYF
J: TRBJ2-7
V: TRBV27
D: .
size: .
length: 15

DNA: TGTGCTAGTGGTAATCCGGACCCGTACGAGCAGTACTTC
CDR3: CASGNPDPYEQYF
J: TRBJ2-7
V: TRBV12-5
D: .
size: once
length: 13

DNA: TGTGCCAGCAGTAGACCTCTTGACAGCCGGGGCACTGAAGCTTTCTTT
CDR3: CASSRPLDSRGTEAFF
J: TRBJ1-1
V: TRBV7-9
D: .
size: .
length: 16

DNA: TGTGCCAGCAGCTTAGCCGTCGGCAGGCCTTATGGCTACACCTTC
CDR3: CASSLAVGRPYGYTF
J: TRBJ1-2
V: TRBV7-9
D: .
size: .
length: 15

DNA: TGTGCCAGCAGTCCCGGGGGGCGGTATGAAAAACTGTTTTTT
CDR3: CASSPGGRYEKLFF
J: TRBJ1-4
V: TRBV5-6
D: .
size: .
length: 14

DNA: TGTGCCAGCAGTCCCTACGGGAACACTGAAGCTTTCTTT
CDR3: CASSPYGNTEAFF
J: TRBJ1-1
V: TRBV6-6
D: .
size: .
length: 13

DNA: TGTGCCAGCAGCACGACTAGCGGGTGGGAGACCCAGTACTTC
CDR3: CASSTTSGWETQYF
J: TRBJ2-5
V: TRBV7-9
D: TRBD2
size: .
length: 14

DNA: TGTGCCAGCAGTTTAAGGCAGGGGGCAGATACGCAGTATTTT
CDR3: CASSLRQGADTQYF
J: TRBJ2-3
V: TRBV27
D: TRBD1
size: once
length: 14

DNA: TGCGCCAGCAGCTTGGAAGGCAGCTCCTACGAGCAGTACTTC
CDR3: CASSLEGSSYEQYF
J: TRBJ2-7
V: TRBV5-1
D: .
size: few
length: 14

DNA: TGTGCCAGCAGTAGAGAGGGTTACTATGGCTACACCTTC
CDR3: CASSREGYYGYTF
J: TRBJ1-2
V: TRBV11-3
D: .
size: .
length: 13

DNA: TGCGCCAGCAGCTTCGGGGGAAACACCGGGGAGCTGTTTTTT
CDR3: CASSFGGNTGELFF
J: TRBJ2-2
V: TRBV5-1
D: .
size: .
length: 14

DNA: TGTGCCTGGAGTAGGGGGGTGGCAACTAATGAAAAACTGTTTTTT
CDR3: CAWSRGVATNEKLFF
J: TRBJ1-4
V: TRBV30
D: .
size: .
length: 15

DNA: TGTGCCAGCAGCTCCCCGTCAGGGCGGGGAGAGCAGTACTTC
CDR3: CASSSPSGRGEQYF
J: TRBJ2-7
V: TRBV5-4
D: .
size: few
length: 14

DNA: TGTGCCAGCAGCTTAATCCAGGTTTACAATGAGCAGTTCTTC
CDR3: CASSLIQVYNEQFF
J: TRBJ2-1
V: TRBV7-8
D: .
size: .
length: 14

DNA: TGCGCCAGCAGCCATGGGACTAGCGTTTACAATGAGCAGTTCTTC
CDR3: CASSHGTSVYNEQFF
J: TRBJ2-1
V: TRBV4-1
D: TRBD2
size: once
length: 15

DNA: TGTGCCAGCAGTTTCCAGCCTAGCGGGACCAAAGAGACCCAGTACTTC
CDR3: CASSFQPSGTKETQYF
J: TRBJ2-5
V: TRBV28
D: TRBD2
size: .
length: 16

DNA: TGCGCCAGCAGTCATTCCACAGGGACGAACACTGAAGCTTTCTTT
CDR3: CASSHSTGTNTEAFF
J: TRBJ1-1
V: TRBV23-1
D: .
size: .
length: 15

DNA: TGTGCCAGCTCACCAGGGACAGGGGGATCACCCCTCCACTTT
CDR3: CASSPGTGGSPLHF
J: TRBJ1-6
V: TRBV18
D: TRBD1
size: few
length: 14